In this sample, the clone carrying this T cell receptor (beta chain) turned up a few times. What it recognizes is unknown. This specimen comes from a study of cytomegalovirus exposure and HLA in healthy donors. Notes on the study in general: Solely CMV serostatus was available to characterize immune exposure.

A multiplex PCR was run with 60 Vbeta primers and 13 Jbeta primers. TCRdb keeps only in-frame clones here, not all; method: immunoSEQ multiplex PCR. The table records nearly 200,000 clones, 87% of them present only once. The CDR3 spans 12 residues. Between the trimmed V and J ends, which lost 11 bases and 4 bases, there was a span of 14 bases. Germline V gene data show CDR1 as SEHNR and CDR2 as FQNEAQ (reference sequence). The TCR sequence derives from a man aged 25 to 45 in good health and CMV-seronegative. This chain connects TRBV7-9 to TRBJ2-5; D possibly corresponds to TRBD1 (6 bases). Sequencing was performed on PBMCs. The CDR3 sequence is CASQGRRETQYF. CDR3 coding DNA: TGTGCCTCCCAGGGGCGTAGAGAGACCCAGTACTTC.